Presented here are 8 T cell receptor beta chains from one specimen sequenced in a study of T cells expressing NK-cell markers (dated by TCRdb to the early 2020s). Libraries were prepared through 5' RACE. Sequencer: Illumina HiSeq 2000. After the reads were reprocessed by TCRdb, one entry was made per CDR3 protein sequence, with no DNA. This sample's table lists 300,000 to 450,000 distinct CDR3 sequences. Around 5% of the sample lies in the top ten. Sequencing input: blood T cells: a sorted CD56 or NKG2C T cell subset, CD4+ or CD8+ T cells, or bulk PBMC T cells (not recorded which). These receptors originate from a man aged 18-70 years in good health.

This sequence joins TRBV5-1 and TRBJ1-2; TCRdb lists TRBD1, though no DNA is available to test this call. Germline loops: CDR1 SGHRS, CDR2 YFSETQ. CDR3 length equals 13 residues. The CDR3 here is CASSRGTGYGYTF.

The chain uses TRBV6-2 or TRBV6-3 and TRBJ2-5; the TCRdb call, TRBD1, lacks DNA for checking. CDR3 size: 14 residues. CDR1 is MNHEY, CDR2 SVGEGT, per germline. This chain's CDR3 is CASTPTGNQETQYF.

This chain joins TRBV5-5 and TRBJ2-7. The germline V gene encodes CDR1 SGHKS and CDR2 YYEKEE (reference sequence). The CDR3 covers 14 residues. CDR3 sequence reads: CASSLTMGNHEQYF.

This chain uses TRBV9 with TRBJ2-2; TCRdb outputs TRBD2, but without DNA this stays unchecked. CDR3 size: 15 residues. The germline gives CDR1 SGDLS, CDR2 YYNGEE. This CDR3 is CASSVGSAATGELFF.

This chain's CDR3 is CASSLGPGTGPTDTQYF. The V gene is TRBV28, the J gene TRBJ2-3; without DNA, the TCRdb call of TRBD1 cannot be checked. The CDR3 consists of 17 residues. In germline, CDR1 is MDHEN, CDR2 SYDVKM.

This sequence joins TRBV5-6 and TRBJ2-1; TCRdb proposes TRBD1, but this gene call is untestable without DNA. The CDR3 has 18 residues. The germline V gene encodes CDR1 SGHDT and CDR2 YYEEEE. This chain's CDR3 is CASSFLSGGIPYSNEQFF.

The chain has TRBV7-9 and TRBJ2-7; the TCRdb call, TRBD2, lacks DNA for checking. This CDR3 is 16 amino acids long. The germline gives CDR1 SEHNR, CDR2 FQNEAQ (reference sequence). CDR3 protein: CASSTTRDRGGYEQYF.

The CDR3 loop reads CASSPLGGGNEQFF. V is TRBV18 and J is TRBJ2-1; TCRdb gives TRBD2 as the D gene, but with no DNA this cannot be confirmed. This CDR3 has 14 amino acids. Germline lookup yields CDR1 KGHSH and CDR2 LQKENI.